This T cell receptor (beta chain) stems from a study of lymphopenia after photon versus proton radiotherapy. CDR1 and CDR2 from the germline V gene are SGHDT and YYEEEE. The CDR3 covers 15 residues. Trimming took 4 bases from V and 6 from J; bases not matched to a gene: 10. Clones were sequenced by immunoSEQ multiplex PCR, and TCRdb holds only the in-frame ones, with some missing. There are some 70,000 clones in the sample; around 87% occur only once, and 11% lies in the top ten. This sequence was found in an elderly man with esophageal cancer. The chain uses TRBV5-6 and TRBJ2-7, with 10 bases fitting TRBD1. The specimen was peripheral blood, collected from a patient treated with proton-based radiotherapy. This CDR3 reads CASSTWDRGYVEQYF. The DNA of the CDR3 is TGTGCCAGCAGCACCTGGGACAGGGGTTACGTCGAGCAGTACTTC.